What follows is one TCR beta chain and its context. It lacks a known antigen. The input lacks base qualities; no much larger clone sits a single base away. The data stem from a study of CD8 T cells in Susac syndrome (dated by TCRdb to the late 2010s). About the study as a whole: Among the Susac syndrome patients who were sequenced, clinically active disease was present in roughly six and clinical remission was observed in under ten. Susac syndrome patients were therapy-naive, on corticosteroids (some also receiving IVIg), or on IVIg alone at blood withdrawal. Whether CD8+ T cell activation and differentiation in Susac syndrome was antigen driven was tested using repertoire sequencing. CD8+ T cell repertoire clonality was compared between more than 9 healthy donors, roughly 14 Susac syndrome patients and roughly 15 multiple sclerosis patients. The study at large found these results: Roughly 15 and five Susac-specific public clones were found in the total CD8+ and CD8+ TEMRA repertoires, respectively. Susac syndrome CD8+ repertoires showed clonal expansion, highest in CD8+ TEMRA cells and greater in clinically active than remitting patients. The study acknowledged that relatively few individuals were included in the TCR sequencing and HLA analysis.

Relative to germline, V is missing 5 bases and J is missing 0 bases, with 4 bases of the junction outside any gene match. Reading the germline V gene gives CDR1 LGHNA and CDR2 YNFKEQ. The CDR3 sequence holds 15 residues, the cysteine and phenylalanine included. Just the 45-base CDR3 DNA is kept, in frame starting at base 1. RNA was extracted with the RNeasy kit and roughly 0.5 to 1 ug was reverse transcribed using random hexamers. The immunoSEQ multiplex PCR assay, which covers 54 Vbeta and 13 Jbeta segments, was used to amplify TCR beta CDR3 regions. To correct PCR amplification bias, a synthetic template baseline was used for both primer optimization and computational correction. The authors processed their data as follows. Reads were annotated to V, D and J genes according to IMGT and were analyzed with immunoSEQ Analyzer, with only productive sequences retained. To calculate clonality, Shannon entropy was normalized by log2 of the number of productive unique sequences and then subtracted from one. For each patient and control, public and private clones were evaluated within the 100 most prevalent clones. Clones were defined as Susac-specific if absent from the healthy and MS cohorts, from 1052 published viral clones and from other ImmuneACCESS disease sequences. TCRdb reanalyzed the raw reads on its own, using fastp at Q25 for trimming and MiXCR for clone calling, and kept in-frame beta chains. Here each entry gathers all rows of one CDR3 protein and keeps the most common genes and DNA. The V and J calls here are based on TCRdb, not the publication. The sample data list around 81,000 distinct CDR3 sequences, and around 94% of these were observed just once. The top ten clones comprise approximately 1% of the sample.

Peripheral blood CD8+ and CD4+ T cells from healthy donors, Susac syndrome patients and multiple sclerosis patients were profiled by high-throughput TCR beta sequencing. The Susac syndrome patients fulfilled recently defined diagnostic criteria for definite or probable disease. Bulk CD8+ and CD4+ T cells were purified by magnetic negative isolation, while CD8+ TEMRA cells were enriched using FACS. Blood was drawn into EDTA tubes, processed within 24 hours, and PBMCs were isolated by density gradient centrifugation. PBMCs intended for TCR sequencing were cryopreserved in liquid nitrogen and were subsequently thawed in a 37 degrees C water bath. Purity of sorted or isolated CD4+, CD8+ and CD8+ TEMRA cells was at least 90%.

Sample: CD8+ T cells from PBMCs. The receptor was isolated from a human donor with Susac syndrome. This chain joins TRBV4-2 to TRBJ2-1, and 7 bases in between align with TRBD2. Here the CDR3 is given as CASSWDYFSYNEQFF. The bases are TGTGCCAGCAGCTGGGACTATTTCTCCTACAATGAGCAGTTCTTC.